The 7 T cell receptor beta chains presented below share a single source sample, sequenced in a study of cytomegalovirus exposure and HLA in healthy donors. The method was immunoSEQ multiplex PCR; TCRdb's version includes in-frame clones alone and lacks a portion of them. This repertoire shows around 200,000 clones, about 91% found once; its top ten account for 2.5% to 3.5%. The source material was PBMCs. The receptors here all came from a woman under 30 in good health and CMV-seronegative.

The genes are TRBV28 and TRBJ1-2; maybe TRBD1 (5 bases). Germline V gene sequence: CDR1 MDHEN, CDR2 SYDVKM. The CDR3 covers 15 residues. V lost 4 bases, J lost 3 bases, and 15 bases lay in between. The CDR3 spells CASSYSTAEYYGYTF. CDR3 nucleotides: TGTGCCAGCAGTTATTCGACAGCAGAATACTATGGCTACACCTTC.

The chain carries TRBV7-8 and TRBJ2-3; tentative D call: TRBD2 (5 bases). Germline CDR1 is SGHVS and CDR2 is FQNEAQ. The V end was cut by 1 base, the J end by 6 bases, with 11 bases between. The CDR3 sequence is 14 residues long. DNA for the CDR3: TGTGCCAGCAGCTTAGGACTAATGATGGATACGCAGTATTTT. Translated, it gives CASSLGLMMDTQYF.

As DNA, the CDR3 is TGTGCCAGCGGCCTTAGGGGACTACCCTATTCGCTCAGGGACACAGATACGCAGTATTTT. Amino acid sequence: CASGLRGLPYSLRDTDTQYF. The rearrangement links TRBV2 to TRBJ2-3; 7 bases line up with TRBD2. This CDR3 comprises 20 residues. Germline V gene data show CDR1 as SNHLY and CDR2 as FYNNEI. Trimming at V came to 8 bases and at J to 2 bases, leaving 25 bases not matched to a gene.

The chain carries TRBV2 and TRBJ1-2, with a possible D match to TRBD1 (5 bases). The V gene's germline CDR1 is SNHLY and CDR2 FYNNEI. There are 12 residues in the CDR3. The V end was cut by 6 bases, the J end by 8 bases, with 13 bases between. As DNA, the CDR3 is TGTGCCAGCAGGGGTTTCCACAGGGGCTACACCTTC. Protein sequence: CASRGFHRGYTF.

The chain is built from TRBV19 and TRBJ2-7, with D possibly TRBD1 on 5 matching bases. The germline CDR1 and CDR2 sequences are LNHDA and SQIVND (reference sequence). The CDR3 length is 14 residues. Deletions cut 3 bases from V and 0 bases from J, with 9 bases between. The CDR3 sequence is CASSIQGISYEQYF. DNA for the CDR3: TGTGCCAGTAGTATCCAGGGCATCTCCTACGAGCAGTACTTC.

The CDR3: CARSSTSGDGLDEQYF. CDR3 DNA: TGTGCCAGAAGCTCCACTAGCGGGGACGGTTTGGACGAGCAGTACTTC. The chain couples TRBV5-3 to TRBJ2-7, with 10 bases that match TRBD2. TRBV5-3 is placed among ORFs of uncertain function. The CDR3 loop spans 16 amino acids. After removal of 3 bases from V and 5 bases from J, the junction contained 11 bases not matched to a gene.

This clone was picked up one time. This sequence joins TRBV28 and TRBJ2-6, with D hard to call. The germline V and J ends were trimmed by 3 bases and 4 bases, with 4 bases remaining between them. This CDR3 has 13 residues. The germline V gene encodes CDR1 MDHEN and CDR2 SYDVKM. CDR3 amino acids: CASSLSGANVLTF. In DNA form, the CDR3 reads TGTGCCAGCAGTTTGTCGGGGGCCAACGTCCTGACTTTC.